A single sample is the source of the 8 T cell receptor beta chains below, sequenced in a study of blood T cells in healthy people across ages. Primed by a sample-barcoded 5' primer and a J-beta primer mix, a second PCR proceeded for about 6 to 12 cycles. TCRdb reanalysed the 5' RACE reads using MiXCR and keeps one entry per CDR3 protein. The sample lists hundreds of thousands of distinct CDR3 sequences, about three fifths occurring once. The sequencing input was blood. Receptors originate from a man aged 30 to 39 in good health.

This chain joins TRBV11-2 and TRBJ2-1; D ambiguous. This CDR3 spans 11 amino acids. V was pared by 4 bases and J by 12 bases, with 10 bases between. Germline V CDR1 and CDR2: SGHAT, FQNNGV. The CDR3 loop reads CASSYPRGQFF. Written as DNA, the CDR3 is TGTGCCAGCAGCTACCCCCGTGGGCAGTTCTTC.

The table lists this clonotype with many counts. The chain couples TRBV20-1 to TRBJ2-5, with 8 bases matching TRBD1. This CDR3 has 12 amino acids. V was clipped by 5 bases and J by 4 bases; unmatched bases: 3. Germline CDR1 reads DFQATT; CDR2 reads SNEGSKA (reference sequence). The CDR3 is CSAEGQGETQYF. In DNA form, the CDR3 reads TGCAGTGCTGAAGGACAGGGAGAGACCCAGTACTTC.

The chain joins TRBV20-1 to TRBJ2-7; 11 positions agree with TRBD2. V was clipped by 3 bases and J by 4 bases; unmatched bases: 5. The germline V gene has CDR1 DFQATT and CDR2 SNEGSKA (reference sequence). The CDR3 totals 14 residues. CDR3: CSASRIAGGYEQYF. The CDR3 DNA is TGCAGTGCTAGTAGAATAGCGGGAGGGTACGAGCAGTACTTC.

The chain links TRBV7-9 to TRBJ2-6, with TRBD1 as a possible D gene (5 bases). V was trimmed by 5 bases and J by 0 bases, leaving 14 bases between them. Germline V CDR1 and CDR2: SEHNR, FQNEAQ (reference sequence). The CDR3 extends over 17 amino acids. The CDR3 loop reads CASSPTGPTSGANVLTF. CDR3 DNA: TGTGCCAGCAGCCCAACAGGCCCGACCTCTGGGGCCAACGTCCTGACTTTC. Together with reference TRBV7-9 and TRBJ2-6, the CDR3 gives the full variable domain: DTGVSQNPRHKITKRGQNVTFRCDPISEHNRLYWYRQTLGQGPEFLTYFQNEAQLEKSRLLSDRFSAERPKGSFSTLEIQRTEQGDSAMYLCASSPTGPTSGANVLTFGAGSRLTVL.

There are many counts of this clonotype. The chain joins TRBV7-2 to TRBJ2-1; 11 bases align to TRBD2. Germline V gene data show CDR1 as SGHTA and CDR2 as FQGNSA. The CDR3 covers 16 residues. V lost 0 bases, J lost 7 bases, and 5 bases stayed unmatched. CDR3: CASSLASGGAGNEQFF. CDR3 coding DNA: TGTGCCAGCAGCTTAGCTAGCGGGGGGGCAGGTAATGAGCAGTTCTTC.

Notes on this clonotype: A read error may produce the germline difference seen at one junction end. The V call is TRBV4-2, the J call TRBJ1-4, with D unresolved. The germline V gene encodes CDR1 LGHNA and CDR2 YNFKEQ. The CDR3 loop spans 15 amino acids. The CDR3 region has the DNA TGTGCCAGCAGCCAAGAGGGTTATCCTAAGGAAAAACTGTTTTTT. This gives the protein CASSQEGYPKEKLFF.

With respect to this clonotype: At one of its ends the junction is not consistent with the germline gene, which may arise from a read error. The CDR3 DNA follows: TGTGCCGGGAGCAGGGGAGGGAGTGAGCAGTTCTTC. It yields the protein CAGSRGGSEQFF. This chain connects TRBV30 to TRBJ2-1; D may be TRBD2 (7 bases). The CDR3 extends over 12 amino acids. In germline, CDR1 is GTSNPN, CDR2 SVGIG (reference sequence).

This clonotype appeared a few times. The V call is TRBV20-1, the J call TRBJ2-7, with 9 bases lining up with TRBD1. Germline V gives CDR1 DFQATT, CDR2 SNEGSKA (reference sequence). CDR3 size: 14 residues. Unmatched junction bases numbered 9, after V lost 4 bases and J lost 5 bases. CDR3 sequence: CSAIRDREMDEQYF. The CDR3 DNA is TGCAGTGCTATCCGGGACAGGGAGATGGACGAGCAGTACTTC.